This passage covers 20 T cell receptor beta chains from one sample sequenced in a study of CD8+ T cells in alopecia areata. cDNA serving as the sequencing template came from extracted, reverse transcribed RNA. Here immunoSEQ multiplex PCR was the method, and the copy in TCRdb shows in-frame clones only, minus some. Found here are nearly 110,000 clones, about four fifths of them singletons; the top ten hold roughly a quarter. Treatment of the sample: oral pan-JAK inhibitor, 5-10 mg twice daily. Source: CD8+ T cells sorted from blood, taken at week 24, from a patient treated with tofacitinib. These receptors originate from a human donor with alopecia areata.

The chain carries TRBV19 and TRBJ1-5; possibly TRBD1 for D (6 bases). Germline V lookup: CDR1 LNHDA, CDR2 SQIVND (reference sequence). V lost 3 bases and J 2 bases, leaving 14 bases between the germline ends. This CDR3 spans 16 amino acids. Here the CDR3 DNA reads TGTGCCAGTAGTATTCGGGCAGGGGCCCGCAATCAGCCCCAGCATTTT. Translated, it gives CASSIRAGARNQPQHF.

Note on this clone: A read error is possible here, since a much larger clone lies one base away. The gene calls are TRBV6-4 and TRBJ2-1, with 8 bases that match TRBD2. Germline CDR1 is MRHNA and CDR2 is SNTAGT. After removal of 4 bases from V and 6 bases from J, the junction contained 8 bases not matched to a gene. This CDR3 contains 15 residues. CDR3 in amino acids: CASSGDGGAGNEQFF. In DNA form, the CDR3 reads TGTGCCAGCAGTGGTGACGGGGGGGCGGGCAATGAGCAGTTCTTC.

The J gene is TRBJ2-5, the V gene TRBV2, with D perhaps TRBD1 or TRBD2 (6 bases each). CDR1 is SNHLY, CDR2 FYNNEI, per germline. The CDR3 is made up of 15 amino acids. V was trimmed by 6 bases and J by 1 base, leaving 15 bases between them. Here the CDR3 DNA reads TGTGCCAGCAGCGAGAGGAGGGGGGCCCAAGAGACCCAGTACTTC. This translates into CASSERRGAQETQYF.

The chain uses TRBV9 and TRBJ2-1; D perhaps matches TRBD2 (6 bases). This CDR3 spans 15 amino acids. CDR1 and CDR2 (germline): SGDLS, YYNGEE. V was clipped by 0 bases and J by 8 bases, with 15 bases between them. This chain's CDR3 is CASSVEGLPTDEQFF. CDR3 DNA: TGTGCCAGCAGCGTAGAGGGACTCCCTACCGATGAGCAGTTCTTC.

This clone has a handful of counts. The chain links TRBV25-1 to TRBJ2-7; 7 bases match TRBD2. Germline CDR1 MGHDK, CDR2 SYGVNS. After removal of 7 bases from V and 3 bases from J, the junction contained 6 bases not matched to a gene. The CDR3 totals 13 residues. CDR3 protein: CASNGDYHYEQYF. The CDR3 coding sequence is TGTGCCAGCAATGGGGACTACCACTACGAGCAGTACTTC.

In its sample, this clone was seen a few times. Other nucleotide sequences from this sample produce the same CDR3. The CDR3 nucleotides read TGTGCCAGTAGTCCTAGGGTGAACACTGAAGCTTTCTTT. This sequence encodes CASSPRVNTEAFF. The chain recombines TRBV19 with TRBJ1-1; no firm D call. CDR3 length: 13 amino acids. V shed 5 bases and J shed 0 bases, with 7 bases lying between them. Germline assignment: CDR1 LNHDA and CDR2 SQIVND (reference sequence).

This clone appeared a few times. The chain has TRBV6-4 and TRBJ2-3; 7 nucleotides align to TRBD1. CDR3 length: 14 amino acids. The germline CDR1 and CDR2 sequences are MRHNA and SNTAGT. V lost 2 bases and J lost 1; bases outside the gene matches: 0. The CDR3 region is CASSDQGGTDTQYF. The CDR3 nucleotides read TGTGCCAGCAGTGACCAGGGGGGCACAGATACGCAGTATTTT.

This clone was seen once. The chain links TRBV7-8 to TRBJ2-3; either TRBD1 or TRBD2 may fit D (5 bases each). The CDR3 has 17 residues. CDR1 is SGHVS, CDR2 FQNEAQ, per germline. Trimming pared 2 bases from V and 0 bases from J, leaving 15 bases between. CDR3 residues: CASSLPISGGSTDTQYF. CDR3 sequence (DNA): TGTGCCAGCAGCTTACCCATTAGTGGGGGAAGCACAGATACGCAGTATTTT.

The chain has TRBV13 and TRBJ2-1; TRBD1 matches 9 bases. The CDR3 extends over 14 amino acids. Germline V gives CDR1 PRHDT, CDR2 FYEKMQ (reference sequence). With V trimmed by 7 bases and J by 5 bases, 6 bases remained unmatched. The CDR3, as DNA: TGTGCCAGCAAGGTCGGACAGGGGAACAATGAGCAGTTCTTC. Its translation is CASKVGQGNNEQFF.

This chain connects TRBV7-2 to TRBJ2-3, with TRBD2 identical over 10 bases. This CDR3 region has 17 residues. The ends lost 0 bases at V and 4 bases at J; junction bases unmatched: 7. Germline assignment: CDR1 SGHTA and CDR2 FQGNSA. The CDR3 sequence: CASSLAIAGGRPDTQYF. The CDR3 nucleotides are TGTGCCAGCAGCTTAGCAATAGCGGGGGGAAGGCCAGATACGCAGTATTTT.

The rearrangement uses TRBV7-8 and TRBJ2-5; 11 bases are a match to TRBD2. The CDR3 sequence is 15 residues long. Germline CDR1 SGHVS, CDR2 FQNEAQ. V shed 5 bases, J shed 4 bases, and the junction held 6 bases outside the gene matches. The CDR3 protein is CASSHPGLAVETQYF. DNA of the CDR3: TGTGCCAGCAGCCACCCGGGACTAGCGGTAGAGACCCAGTACTTC.

This clone has just one count. The genes are TRBV6-5 and TRBJ2-3; D remains ambiguous. V gave up 6 bases and J gave up 2 bases, with 15 bases separating them. The germline V gene encodes CDR1 MNHEY and CDR2 SVGAGI. CDR3 length: 15 residues. The CDR3 DNA sequence: TGTGCCAGCAGGCCTTATTGGGGAAACACAGATACGCAGTATTTT. It translates to CASRPYWGNTDTQYF.

The table lists this clone with a count of one. The chain links TRBV27 to TRBJ2-2, with D tentatively TRBD1 or TRBD2 (5 bases each). Between the trimmed V and J ends, which lost 3 bases and 5 bases, there was a span of 13 bases. Germline V lookup: CDR1 MNHEY, CDR2 SMNVEV (reference sequence). The CDR3 has 15 residues. CDR3 nucleotide sequence: TGTGCCAGCAGTTTGGGGGTGTGGGCTACCGGGGAGCTGTTTTTT. Translated: CASSLGVWATGELFF.

The rearrangement uses TRBV27 and TRBJ2-3; D ambiguous. The CDR3 runs 11 residues. V was shortened by 7 bases and J by 6 bases, with 8 bases between the two germline ends. From germline, CDR1 is MNHEY and CDR2 SMNVEV (reference sequence). CDR3 region: CASIFRDTQYF. CDR3 nucleotide sequence: TGTGCCAGCATTTTTAGGGATACGCAGTATTTT.

V and J are TRBV5-4 and TRBJ2-7; 7 bases line up with TRBD2. Unmatched junction bases numbered 6, after V lost 6 bases and J lost 3 bases. Germline values: CDR1 SGHNT, CDR2 YYREEE (reference sequence). CDR3 length: 13 amino acids. Here the CDR3 reads CASTGGGDYEQYF. As DNA, the CDR3 is TGTGCCAGCACGGGCGGGGGAGACTACGAGCAGTACTTC.

The chain joins TRBV21-1 to TRBJ2-1; the table's TRBD2 call for D was not verified on the DNA. TRBV21-1 is designated a pseudogene. The CDR3 is 16 amino acids. CDR3 sequence reads: CASSKVAGGPNNEQFF. In nucleotides, the CDR3 is TGTGCCAGCAGCAAGGTAGCGGGGGGGCCGAACAATGAGCAGTTCTTC.

The chain has TRBV9 and TRBJ2-1; tentatively, D is TRBD1 (6 bases). The V end lost 3 bases, the J end lost 2 bases, and 6 bases lay between the germline ends. Germline lookup yields CDR1 SGDLS and CDR2 YYNGEE. CDR3 length: 13 amino acids. In DNA form, the CDR3 reads TGTGCCAGCAGCGGACAGGCCTACAATGAGCAGTTCTTC. The encoded protein is CASSGQAYNEQFF. Filled out from reference TRBV9 and TRBJ2-1, the complete variable domain reads DSGVTQTPKHLITATGQRVTLRCSPRSGDLSVYWYQQSLDQGLQFLIQYYNGEERAKGNILERFSAQQFPDLHSELNLSSLELGDSALYFCASSGQAYNEQFFGPGTRLTVL.

Only a few counts were recorded for this clone. The chain joins TRBV7-9 to TRBJ2-1; TRBD2 matches at 9 bases. The CDR3 runs 15 residues. Germline V gene sequence: CDR1 SEHNR, CDR2 FQNEAQ (reference sequence). After removal of 5 bases from V and 2 bases from J, the junction contained 4 bases not matched to a gene. The DNA of the CDR3 is TGTGCCAGCAGCGAGCGGGGGGAAACCTACAATGAGCAGTTCTTC. Translated: CASSERGETYNEQFF.

This sequence joins TRBV11-3 and TRBJ2-1; 9 positions agree with TRBD2. J gave up 7 bases and V 3 bases, and 10 bases lay outside the gene matches. Germline CDR1 and CDR2: SGHNT and YENEEA. This CDR3 comprises 16 residues. Here the CDR3 reads CASSLLGGGAVNEQFF. The CDR3 nucleotides read TGTGCCAGCAGCTTGCTTGGCGGGGGGGCCGTAAATGAGCAGTTCTTC.

The CDR3 loop is CASSLDAGRYEQYF. The CDR3 DNA reads TGTGCCAGCAGCTTAGACGCCGGCCGCTACGAGCAGTACTTC. The chain combines TRBV11-2 with TRBJ2-7; D unclear. Between the trimmed V and J ends, which lost 0 bases and 3 bases, there was a span of 9 bases. This CDR3 is built from 14 residues. CDR1 SGHAT and CDR2 FQNNGV come from the germline V gene.